A single sample gave rise to the 19 T cell receptor beta chains below, sequenced in a study of blood T cell repertoires in COVID-19. Some clones are missing from TCRdb's copy, which holds only in-frame ones; the method was immunoSEQ multiplex PCR. The data contain over 200,000 clones, 80% to 90% of them singletons. Sequenced input: peripheral blood. These receptors were collected from a woman aged 40 to 50 with active or convalescent COVID-19.

The chain couples TRBV11-2 to TRBJ1-2, with D perhaps matching TRBD1 (6 bases). The CDR3 extends over 13 amino acids. CDR1 and CDR2 (germline): SGHAT, FQNNGV. The V end lost 5 bases, the J end lost 5 bases, and 12 bases lay between the germline ends. In nucleotides, the CDR3 is TGTGCCAGCAGCCTCGGACAGTTTTATGGCTACACCTTC. As protein: CASSLGQFYGYTF.

In this sample, this clone turned up a few times. The same CDR3 can be traced to other DNA sequences in this sample. The V call is TRBV3-1 (or the pseudogene TRBV3-2), the J call TRBJ2-3; 9 bases agree with TRBD2. This CDR3 comprises 15 residues. Germline V gene lookup returns CDR1 LGHDT and CDR2 YNNKEL (reference sequence). The J segment lost 2 bases and the V segment lost 2 bases, leaving 2 bases of the junction unmatched. The CDR3, as DNA: TGTGCCAGCAGCCAACTAGCGGGAATCACAGATACGCAGTATTTT. This gives the protein CASSQLAGITDTQYF.

This clone was observed a handful of times. This chain connects TRBV14 to TRBJ1-1, with D unresolved. Germline assignment: CDR1 SGHDN and CDR2 FVKESK. The V gene lost 0 bases and the J gene lost 4 bases, with 18 bases spanning the gap. The CDR3 spans 17 residues. CDR3 protein: CASSQDKSRRGSTEAFF. The CDR3 nucleotides are TGTGCCAGCAGCCAAGATAAGTCAAGACGGGGAAGCACTGAAGCTTTCTTT.

The CDR3 DNA reads as TGTGCCACCAGAGGACTAGCGGGAGTCGACGGCGCAGATACGCAGTATTTT. Translating gives CATRGLAGVDGADTQYF. The chain couples TRBV15 to TRBJ2-3; 13 nucleotides agree with TRBD2. The CDR3 spans 17 residues. The V segment lost 6 bases and the J segment 4 bases; nucleotides outside the gene matches: 10. Per the germline V gene, CDR1 is LNHNV and CDR2 is YYDKDF (reference sequence).

This clone was detected a few times. This chain uses TRBV19 with TRBJ1-5; D gene ambiguous. The V gene's germline CDR1 is LNHDA and CDR2 SQIVND (reference sequence). This CDR3 is built from 15 residues. The germline V and J ends were trimmed by 5 bases and 7 bases, with 18 bases remaining between them. The CDR3 region has the DNA TGTGCCAGTAGTTCAGACGTCAGTCAGGTCCAGCCCCAGCATTTT. Its translation is CASSSDVSQVQPQHF.

The J gene is TRBJ1-2, the V gene TRBV7-8; D may be TRBD1 (5 bases). The germline gives CDR1 SGHVS, CDR2 FQNEAQ. The CDR3 consists of 16 residues. V lost 1 base to trimming and J lost 3 bases, with 15 bases between them. CDR3: CASSLGLRKGDYGYTF. In DNA, the CDR3 is TGTGCCAGCAGCTTAGGTTTAAGGAAAGGGGACTATGGCTACACCTTC.

V is TRBV24-1 and J is TRBJ2-2; TRBD2 aligns across 9 bases. V lost 4 bases to trimming and J lost 3 bases; unmatched junction nucleotides: 5. This CDR3 region has 16 residues. Looked up from germline, CDR1 is KGHDR and CDR2 is SFDVKD. CDR3 sequence (DNA): TGTGCCACCAGTGAATGGAGCGGGGGGCACACCGGGGAGCTGTTTTTT. As protein: CATSEWSGGHTGELFF.

The J gene is TRBJ1-1, the V gene TRBV11-2, with TRBD1 identical over 7 bases. Germline lookup yields CDR1 SGHAT and CDR2 FQNNGV. V shed 5 bases, J shed 3 bases, and the junction held 6 bases outside the gene matches. This CDR3 comprises 14 residues. CDR3 DNA sequence: TGTGCCAGCAGCCGAGTGCAGGGGGACACTGAAGCTTTCTTT. It codes for CASSRVQGDTEAFF.

V usage is TRBV9 and J usage is TRBJ2-6; 9 nucleotides match TRBD2. This CDR3 is built from 18 residues. J gave up 0 bases and V 0 bases, and 4 bases lay outside the gene matches. CDR1 is SGDLS, CDR2 YYNGEE, per germline. The CDR3 protein is CASSVGPSGVSGANVLTF. CDR3 coding DNA: TGTGCCAGCAGCGTAGGACCTAGCGGGGTCTCTGGGGCCAACGTCCTGACTTTC.

The chain has TRBV4-1 and TRBJ2-1, with D tentatively TRBD2 (5 bases). Germline CDR1 is MGHRA and CDR2 is YSYEKL. The germline V and J ends were trimmed by 4 bases and 7 bases, with 17 bases remaining between them. The CDR3 is 15 residues long. The CDR3 bases are TGCGCCAGCAGCCCGACCCCGCGGGCGGAGAATGAGCAGTTCTTC. Amino acid sequence: CASSPTPRAENEQFF.

J is TRBJ1-2 and V is TRBV30, with D possibly TRBD1 on 5 matching bases. The germline V gene encodes CDR1 GTSNPN and CDR2 SVGIG (reference sequence). Trimming pared 0 bases from V and 1 base from J, leaving 15 bases between. This CDR3 spans 16 amino acids. This CDR3 reads CAWSVLGREDNYGYTF. The CDR3 DNA reads as TGTGCCTGGAGTGTACTCGGCAGGGAGGATAACTATGGCTACACCTTC.

V usage is TRBV11-1 and J usage is TRBJ1-2; TRBD1 agrees at 7 bases. V lost 0 bases to trimming and J lost 2 bases; unmatched junction nucleotides: 3. Germline V gene lookup returns CDR1 SGHAT and CDR2 FQDESV (reference sequence). The CDR3 contains 15 residues. CDR3: CASSLAGQFNYGYTF. CDR3 in DNA: TGTGCCAGCAGCTTAGCGGGACAGTTCAACTATGGCTACACCTTC.

The V call is TRBV15, the J call TRBJ1-5; the match to TRBD1 covers 9 bases. This CDR3 is 16 amino acids long. Germline V CDR1 and CDR2: LNHNV, YYDKDF (reference sequence). J lost 6 bases, V lost 5 bases, and 11 bases had no gene match. The CDR3 DNA sequence: TGTGCCACCAGCGGCTCGGGACAGGGAATTCTTCAGCCCCAGCATTTT. Amino acids: CATSGSGQGILQPQHF.

The chain combines TRBV4-1 with TRBJ2-7; 10 positions match TRBD2. The ends lost 2 bases at V and 1 base at J; junction bases unmatched: 8. Germline CDR1 and CDR2: MGHRA and YSYEKL. There are 17 residues in the CDR3. The CDR3 nucleotides are TGCGCCAGCAGCCAATCTAAGCTAGCGGGAGTTTCCTACGAGCAGTACTTC. Translated: CASSQSKLAGVSYEQYF.

V and J are TRBV2 and TRBJ1-1; 9 bases are shared with TRBD1. CDR3 length: 13 residues. Looked up from germline, CDR1 is SNHLY and CDR2 is FYNNEI. With V trimmed by 6 bases and J by 4 bases, 3 bases remained unmatched. The CDR3 loop reads CASSGQGSTEAFF. The CDR3 nucleotides are TGTGCCAGCAGCGGACAGGGGTCCACTGAAGCTTTCTTT.

This rearrangement joins TRBV11-2 to TRBJ2-1; 10 positions match TRBD2. Germline lookup yields CDR1 SGHAT and CDR2 FQNNGV. The V gene end was trimmed by 1 base and the J gene end by 9 bases; junction bases not matched to a gene: 6. The CDR3 consists of 15 residues. The CDR3 region is CASSLGSSGSLEQFF. CDR3 DNA sequence: TGTGCCAGCAGCTTAGGGTCTAGCGGGAGTCTTGAGCAGTTCTTC.

A few counts support this clone. This chain connects TRBV10-3 to TRBJ2-6; 7 nucleotides agree with TRBD1. V shed 4 bases and J 1 base; nucleotides not matched to a gene: 1. In germline, CDR1 is ENHRY, CDR2 SYGVKD. This CDR3 spans 15 amino acids. CDR3 loop: CAISGDRSGANVLTF. CDR3 nucleotide sequence: TGTGCCATCAGTGGGGACAGATCTGGGGCCAACGTCCTGACTTTC.

V gene TRBV28 combines with J gene TRBJ1-1, with 10 bases lining up with TRBD1. V was clipped by 2 bases and J by 1 base; unmatched bases: 1. Looked up from germline, CDR1 is MDHEN and CDR2 is SYDVKM. The CDR3 consists of 15 residues. CDR3 nucleotide sequence: TGTGCCAGCAGTTTAGGGGACAGGGGGAACACTGAAGCTTTCTTT. It yields the protein CASSLGDRGNTEAFF.

The chain links TRBV7-2 to TRBJ1-1; no firm D call. The CDR3 extends over 13 amino acids. Trimming left V 5 bases short and J 1 base short, with 8 bases between. Germline lookup yields CDR1 SGHTA and CDR2 FQGNSA. CDR3 residues: CASSTDKNTEAFF. The CDR3 bases are TGTGCCAGCAGCACCGACAAGAACACTGAAGCTTTCTTT.